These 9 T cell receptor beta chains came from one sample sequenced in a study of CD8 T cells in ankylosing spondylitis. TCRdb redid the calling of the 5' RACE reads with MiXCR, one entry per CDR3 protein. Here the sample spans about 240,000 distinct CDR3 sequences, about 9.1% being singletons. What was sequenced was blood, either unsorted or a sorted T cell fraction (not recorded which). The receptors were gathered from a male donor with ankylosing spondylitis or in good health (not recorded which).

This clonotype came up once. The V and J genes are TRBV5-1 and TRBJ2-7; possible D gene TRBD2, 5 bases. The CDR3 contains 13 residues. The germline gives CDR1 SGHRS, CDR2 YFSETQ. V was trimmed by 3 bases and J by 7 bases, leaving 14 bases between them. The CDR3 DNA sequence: TGCGCCAGCAGCTCCGACGGGTCGGGGGAGCAGTACTTC. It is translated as CASSSDGSGEQYF.

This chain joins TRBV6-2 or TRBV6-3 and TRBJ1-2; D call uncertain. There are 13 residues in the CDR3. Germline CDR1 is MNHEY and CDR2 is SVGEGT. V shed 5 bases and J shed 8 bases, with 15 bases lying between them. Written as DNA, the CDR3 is TGTGCCAGCAGTCGCCCTACACAGCGAGGCTACACCTTC. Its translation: CASSRPTQRGYTF.

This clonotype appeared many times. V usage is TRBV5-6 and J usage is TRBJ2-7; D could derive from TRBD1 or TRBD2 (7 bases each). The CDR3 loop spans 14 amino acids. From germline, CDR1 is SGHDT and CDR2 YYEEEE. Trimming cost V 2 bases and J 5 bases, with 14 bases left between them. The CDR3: CASSFQTGRDEQYF. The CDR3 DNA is TGTGCCAGCAGCTTTCAGACAGGGAGGGACGAGCAGTACTTC.

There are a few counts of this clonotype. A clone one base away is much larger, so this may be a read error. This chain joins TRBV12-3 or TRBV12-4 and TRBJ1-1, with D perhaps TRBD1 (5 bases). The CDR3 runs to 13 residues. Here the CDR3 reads CASRGGGNSEAFF. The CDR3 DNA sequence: TGTGCCAGCAGGGGGGGAGGGAACTCTGAAGCTTTCTTT.

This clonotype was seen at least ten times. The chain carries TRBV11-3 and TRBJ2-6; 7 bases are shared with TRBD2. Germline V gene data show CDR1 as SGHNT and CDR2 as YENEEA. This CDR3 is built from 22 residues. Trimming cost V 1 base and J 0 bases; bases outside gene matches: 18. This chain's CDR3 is CASSLVVGSGAGVNSGANVLTF. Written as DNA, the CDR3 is TGTGCCAGCAGCTTAGTCGTGGGTAGTGGGGCGGGGGTAAACTCTGGGGCCAACGTCCTGACTTTC.

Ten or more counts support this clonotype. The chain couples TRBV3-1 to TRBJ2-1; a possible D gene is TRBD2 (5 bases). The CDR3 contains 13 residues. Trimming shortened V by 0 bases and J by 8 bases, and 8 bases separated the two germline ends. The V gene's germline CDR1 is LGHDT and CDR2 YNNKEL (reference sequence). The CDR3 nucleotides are TGTGCCAGCAGCCAAGACGAGGGAGATGAGCAGTTCTTC. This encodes CASSQDEGDEQFF.

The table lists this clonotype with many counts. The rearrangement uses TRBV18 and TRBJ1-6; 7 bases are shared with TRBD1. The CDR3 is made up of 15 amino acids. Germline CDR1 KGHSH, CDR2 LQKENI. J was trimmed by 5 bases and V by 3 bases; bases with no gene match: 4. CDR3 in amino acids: CASSPGTADNSPLHF. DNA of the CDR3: TGTGCCAGCTCACCGGGGACAGCCGATAATTCACCCCTCCACTTT.

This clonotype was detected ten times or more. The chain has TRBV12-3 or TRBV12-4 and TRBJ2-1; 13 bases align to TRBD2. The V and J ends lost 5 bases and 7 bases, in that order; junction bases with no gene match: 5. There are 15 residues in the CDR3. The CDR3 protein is CASSRGLAGRNEQFF. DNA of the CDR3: TGTGCCAGCAGTCGGGGACTAGCGGGACGGAATGAGCAGTTCTTC.

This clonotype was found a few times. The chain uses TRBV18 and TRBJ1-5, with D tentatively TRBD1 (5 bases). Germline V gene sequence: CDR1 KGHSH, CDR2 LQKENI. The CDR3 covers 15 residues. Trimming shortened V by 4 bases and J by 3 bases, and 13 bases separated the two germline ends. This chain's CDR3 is CASSLLQENNQPQHF. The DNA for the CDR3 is TGTGCCAGCTCACTACTACAGGAAAACAATCAGCCCCAGCATTTT.